Described below is a single TCR beta chain sequence and its context. In germline, CDR1 is MNHNS, CDR2 SASEGT. The V end was cut by 1 base, the J end by 6 bases, with 28 bases between. The CDR3 contains 20 residues. This sample was included in a study of CD4+ T cells in melanoma. Repertoires were generated with immunoSEQ multiplex PCR, while TCRdb's copy carries only in-frame clones and drops some. Of about 8,900 clones detected, about two thirds appear once; the ten largest clones hold over 15%. The receptor comes from a human donor with melanoma. Sequencing input: cells from a culture (not recorded whether cultured in vitro). The chain recombines TRBV6-1 with TRBJ1-5, with TRBD1 as a possible D gene (6 bases). The CDR3 spells CASSEGRDTKKEISGQPQHF. The CDR3 nucleotides are TGTGCCAGCAGTGAAGGCCGGGACACCAAGAAGGAGATCAGTGGTCAGCCCCAGCATTTT.